This is a list of T cell receptor beta chains from one sample in a study of spatial heterogeneity in lung cancer. MiXCR was run by TCRdb on the 5' RACE reads, yielding one entry per CDR3 protein. This sample has 15,000 or so distinct CDR3 sequences; approximately 7.4% occur once, and the top ten carry 8.9%. Specimen: lung tumor tissue, collected at surgery. These receptors all come from a male donor with early-stage non-small cell lung cancer. Each CDR3 is given without its conserved first and last residue. The D gene is left open where the match is weak.

J gene: TRBJ2-1; V gene: TRBV6-1; D gene: .; CDR3 protein: ASSALSGTSNEQF
J gene: TRBJ1-5; V gene: TRBV9; D gene: .; CDR3 protein: ASSVGPNQPQH
J gene: TRBJ2-1; V gene: TRBV20-1; D gene: .; CDR3 protein: SAREWGHEQF
J gene: TRBJ2-2; V gene: TRBV29-1; D gene: .; CDR3 protein: STIGGTGELF
J gene: TRBJ2-5; V gene: TRBV6-5; D gene: .; CDR3 protein: ASSYSSAGQKTQY
J gene: TRBJ2-3; V gene: TRBV20-1; D gene: TRBD2; CDR3 protein: SAKEAGGPGDTQY
J gene: TRBJ1-4; V gene: TRBV24-1; D gene: TRBD1; CDR3 protein: ATSDPGQGNEKLF
J gene: TRBJ1-1; V gene: TRBV5-6; D gene: TRBD1; CDR3 protein: ASSQLNRGNTEAF
J gene: TRBJ2-5; V gene: TRBV5-6; D gene: .; CDR3 protein: ASSSIPGTPKTQY
J gene: TRBJ2-3; V gene: TRBV2; D gene: .; CDR3 protein: ASSGGGDTQY